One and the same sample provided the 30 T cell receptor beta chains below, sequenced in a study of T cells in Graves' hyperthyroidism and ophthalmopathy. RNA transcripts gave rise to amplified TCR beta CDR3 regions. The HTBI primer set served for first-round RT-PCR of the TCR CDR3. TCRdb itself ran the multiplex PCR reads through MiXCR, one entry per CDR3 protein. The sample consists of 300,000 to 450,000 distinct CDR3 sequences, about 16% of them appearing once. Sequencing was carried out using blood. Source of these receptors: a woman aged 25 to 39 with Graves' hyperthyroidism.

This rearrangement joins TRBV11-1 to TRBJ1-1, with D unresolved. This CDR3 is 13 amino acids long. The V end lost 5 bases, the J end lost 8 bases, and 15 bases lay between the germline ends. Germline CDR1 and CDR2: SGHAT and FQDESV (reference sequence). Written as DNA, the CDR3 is TGTGCCAGCAGCCCCTGGGCAGTGCCCGAAGCTTTCTTT. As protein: CASSPWAVPEAFF.

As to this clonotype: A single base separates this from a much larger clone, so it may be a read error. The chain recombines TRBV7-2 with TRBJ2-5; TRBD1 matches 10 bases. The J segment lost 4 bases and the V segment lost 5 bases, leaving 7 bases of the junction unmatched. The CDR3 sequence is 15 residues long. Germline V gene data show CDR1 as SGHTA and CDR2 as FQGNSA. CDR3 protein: CASSGDRGAPETQYF. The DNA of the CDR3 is TGTGCCAGCAGCGGGGACAGGGGCGCCCCAGAGACCCAGTACTTC.

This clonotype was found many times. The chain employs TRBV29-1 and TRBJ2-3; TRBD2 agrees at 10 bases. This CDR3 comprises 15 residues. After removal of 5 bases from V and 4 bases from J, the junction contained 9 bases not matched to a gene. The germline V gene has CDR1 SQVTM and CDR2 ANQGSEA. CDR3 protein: CSVCASGSFADTQYF. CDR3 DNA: TGCAGCGTTTGTGCTAGCGGGAGTTTCGCAGATACGCAGTATTTT.

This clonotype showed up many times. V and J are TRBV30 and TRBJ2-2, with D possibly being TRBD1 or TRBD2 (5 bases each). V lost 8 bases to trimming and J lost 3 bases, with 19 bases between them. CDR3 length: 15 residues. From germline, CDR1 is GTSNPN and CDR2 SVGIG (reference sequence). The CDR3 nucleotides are TGTGCCCTCACGACGGGGCTTTGGGACACCGGGGAGCTGTTTTTT. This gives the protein CALTTGLWDTGELFF.

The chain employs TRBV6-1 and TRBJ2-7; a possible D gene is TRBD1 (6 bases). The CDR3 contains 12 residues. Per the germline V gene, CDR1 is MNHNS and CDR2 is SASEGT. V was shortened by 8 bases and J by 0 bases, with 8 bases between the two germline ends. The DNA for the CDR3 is TGTGCCAGCCAGGACAGCTCCTACGAGCAGTACTTC. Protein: CASQDSSYEQYF.

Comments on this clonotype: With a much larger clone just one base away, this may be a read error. CDR3 DNA sequence: TGCGCCAGCGGCCCGGGGGGGAACACTGGAGCTTTCTTT. Its protein is CASGPGGNTGAFF. This sequence joins TRBV5-1 and TRBJ1-1, with a tentative D call TRBD1 (5 bases). Germline assignment: CDR1 SGHRS and CDR2 YFSETQ. The CDR3 contains 13 residues.

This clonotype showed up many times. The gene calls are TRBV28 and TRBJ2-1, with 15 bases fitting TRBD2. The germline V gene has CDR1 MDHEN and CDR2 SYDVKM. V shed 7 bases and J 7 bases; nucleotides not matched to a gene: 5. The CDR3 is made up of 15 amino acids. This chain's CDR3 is CASTGTSGRSNEQFF. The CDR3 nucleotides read TGTGCCAGCACCGGGACTAGCGGGAGGTCAAATGAGCAGTTCTTC.

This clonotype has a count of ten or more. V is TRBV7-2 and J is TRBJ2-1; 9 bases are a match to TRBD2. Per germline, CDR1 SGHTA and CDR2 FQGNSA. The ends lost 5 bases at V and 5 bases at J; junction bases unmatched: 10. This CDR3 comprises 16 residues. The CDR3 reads CASSPGSGRRNNEQFF. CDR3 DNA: TGTGCCAGCAGCCCTGGGAGCGGGAGGAGGAACAATGAGCAGTTCTTC. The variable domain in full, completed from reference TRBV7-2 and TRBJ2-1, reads GAGVSQSPSNKVTEKGKDVELRCDPISGHTALYWYRQSLGQGLEFLIYFQGNSAPDKSGLPSDRFSAERTGGSVSTLTIQRTQQEDSAVYLCASSPGSGRRNNEQFFGPGTRLTVL.

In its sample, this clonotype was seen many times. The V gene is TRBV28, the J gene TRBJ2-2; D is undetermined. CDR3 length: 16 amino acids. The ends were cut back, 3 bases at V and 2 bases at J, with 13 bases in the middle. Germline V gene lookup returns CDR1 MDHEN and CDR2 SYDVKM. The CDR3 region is CASSLLRKGNTGELFF. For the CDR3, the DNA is TGTGCCAGCAGTTTGCTTAGGAAGGGAAACACCGGGGAGCTGTTTTTT.

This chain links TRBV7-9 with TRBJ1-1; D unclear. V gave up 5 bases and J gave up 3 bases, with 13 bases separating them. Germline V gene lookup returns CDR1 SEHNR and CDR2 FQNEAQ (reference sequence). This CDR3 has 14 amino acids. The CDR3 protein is CASSPGGPHTEAFF. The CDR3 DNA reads TGTGCCAGCAGCCCCGGTGGACCGCACACTGAAGCTTTCTTT.

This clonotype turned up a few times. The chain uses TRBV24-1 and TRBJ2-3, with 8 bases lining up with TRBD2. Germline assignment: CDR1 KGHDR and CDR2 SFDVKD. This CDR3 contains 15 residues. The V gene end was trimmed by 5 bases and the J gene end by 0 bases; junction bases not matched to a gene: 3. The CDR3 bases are TGTGCCACCAGTGTCGGGGGGGGTAGCACAGATACGCAGTATTTT. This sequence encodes CATSVGGGSTDTQYF.

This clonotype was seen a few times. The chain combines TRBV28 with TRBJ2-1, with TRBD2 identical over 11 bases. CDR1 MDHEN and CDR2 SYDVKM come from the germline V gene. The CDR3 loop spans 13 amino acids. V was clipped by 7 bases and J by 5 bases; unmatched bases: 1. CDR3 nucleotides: TGTGCCAGCATGACTAGCGGGGACAATGAGCAGTTCTTC. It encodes CASMTSGDNEQFF.

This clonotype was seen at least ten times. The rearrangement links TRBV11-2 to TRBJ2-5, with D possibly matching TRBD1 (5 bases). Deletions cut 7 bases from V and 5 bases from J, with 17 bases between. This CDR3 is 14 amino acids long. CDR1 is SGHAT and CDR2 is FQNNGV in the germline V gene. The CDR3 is CASIPKWGSETQYF. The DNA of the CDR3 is TGTGCCAGCATCCCTAAGTGGGGCTCTGAGACCCAGTACTTC.

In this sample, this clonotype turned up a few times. The CDR3 protein is CASSLGGLGYTF. The CDR3 coding sequence is TGTGCCAGCAGTTTGGGGGGCCTTGGCTACACCTTC. This chain connects TRBV12-3 or TRBV12-4 to TRBJ1-2; TRBD1 is a possible D gene (6 bases). The CDR3 has 12 amino acids. Trimming shortened V by 3 bases and J by 7 bases, and 9 bases separated the two germline ends.

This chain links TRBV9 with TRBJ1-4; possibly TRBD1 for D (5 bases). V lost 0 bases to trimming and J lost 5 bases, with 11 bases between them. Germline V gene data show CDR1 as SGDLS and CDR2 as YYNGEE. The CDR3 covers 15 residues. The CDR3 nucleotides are TGTGCCAGCAGCGTAGAGGCAGGGTTGAATGAAAAACTGTTTTTT. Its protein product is CASSVEAGLNEKLFF.

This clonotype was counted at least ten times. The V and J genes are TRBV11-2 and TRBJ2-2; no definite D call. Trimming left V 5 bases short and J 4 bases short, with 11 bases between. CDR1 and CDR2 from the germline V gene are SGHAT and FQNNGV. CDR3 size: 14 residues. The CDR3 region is CASSLGRATGELFF. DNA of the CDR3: TGTGCCAGCAGCCTCGGAAGGGCCACCGGGGAGCTGTTTTTT.

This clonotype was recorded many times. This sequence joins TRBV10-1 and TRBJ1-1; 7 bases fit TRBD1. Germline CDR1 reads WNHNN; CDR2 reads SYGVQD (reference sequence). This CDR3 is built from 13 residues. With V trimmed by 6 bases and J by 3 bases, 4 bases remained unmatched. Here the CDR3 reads CASRRQGDTEAFF. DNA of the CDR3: TGCGCCAGCAGGAGACAGGGAGACACTGAAGCTTTCTTT.

CDR3 bases: TGTGCCAGCAGCCCAAAACTCCCTTCCTACAATGAGCAGTTCTTC. This translates into CASSPKLPSYNEQFF. This chain connects TRBV5-4 to TRBJ2-1, with unresolved D. Germline CDR1 and CDR2: SGHNT and YYREEE (reference sequence). The ends were cut back, 4 bases at V and 1 base at J, with 12 bases in the middle. There are 15 residues in the CDR3. Combining the CDR3 with reference TRBV5-4 and TRBJ2-1 gives the whole variable domain ETGVTQSPTHLIKTRGQQVTLRCSSQSGHNTVSWYQQALGQGPQFIFQYYREEENGRGNFPPRFSGLQFPNYSSELNVNALELDDSALYLCASSPKLPSYNEQFFGPGTRLTVL.

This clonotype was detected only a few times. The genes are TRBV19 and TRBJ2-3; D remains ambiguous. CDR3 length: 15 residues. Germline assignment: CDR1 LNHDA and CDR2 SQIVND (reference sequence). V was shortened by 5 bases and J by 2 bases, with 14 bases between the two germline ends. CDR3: CASSGKGWVTDTQYF. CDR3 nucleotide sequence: TGTGCCAGTAGTGGGAAAGGGTGGGTCACAGATACGCAGTATTTT.

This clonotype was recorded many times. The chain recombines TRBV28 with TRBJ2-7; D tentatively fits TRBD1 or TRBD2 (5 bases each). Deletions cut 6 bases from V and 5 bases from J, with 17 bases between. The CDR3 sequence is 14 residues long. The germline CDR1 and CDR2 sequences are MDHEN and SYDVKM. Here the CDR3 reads CASSAGQGPHEQYF. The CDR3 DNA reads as TGTGCCAGCAGCGCGGGCCAGGGTCCCCACGAGCAGTACTTC.

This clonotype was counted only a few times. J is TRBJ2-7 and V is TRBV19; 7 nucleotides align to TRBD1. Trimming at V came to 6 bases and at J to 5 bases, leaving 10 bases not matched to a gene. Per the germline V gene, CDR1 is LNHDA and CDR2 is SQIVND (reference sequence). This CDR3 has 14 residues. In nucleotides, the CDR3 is TGTGCCAGTAGCGGTATGACAGGGCACCACGAGCAGTACTTC. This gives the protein CASSGMTGHHEQYF.

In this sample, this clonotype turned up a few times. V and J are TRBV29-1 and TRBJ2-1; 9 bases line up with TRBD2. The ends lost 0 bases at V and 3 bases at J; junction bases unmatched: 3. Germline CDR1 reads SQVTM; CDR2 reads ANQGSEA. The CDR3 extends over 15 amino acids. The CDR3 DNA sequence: TGCAGCGTTGAAGAAGTTAGCGGGAGCTACAATGAGCAGTTCTTC. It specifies CSVEEVSGSYNEQFF.

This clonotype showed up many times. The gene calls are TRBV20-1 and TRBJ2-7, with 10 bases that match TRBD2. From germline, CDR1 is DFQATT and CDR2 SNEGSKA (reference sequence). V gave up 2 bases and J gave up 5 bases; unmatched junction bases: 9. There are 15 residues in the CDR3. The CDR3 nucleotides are TGCAGTGCTAGAACCTACGGGACTAGCGTCCACGAGCAGTACTTC. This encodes CSARTYGTSVHEQYF.

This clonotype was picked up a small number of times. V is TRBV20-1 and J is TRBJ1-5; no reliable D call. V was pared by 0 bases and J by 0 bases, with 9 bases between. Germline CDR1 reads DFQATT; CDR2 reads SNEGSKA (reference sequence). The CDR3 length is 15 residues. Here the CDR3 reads CSARDSVYSNQPQHF. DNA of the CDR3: TGCAGTGCTAGAGATTCGGTATATAGCAATCAGCCCCAGCATTTT.

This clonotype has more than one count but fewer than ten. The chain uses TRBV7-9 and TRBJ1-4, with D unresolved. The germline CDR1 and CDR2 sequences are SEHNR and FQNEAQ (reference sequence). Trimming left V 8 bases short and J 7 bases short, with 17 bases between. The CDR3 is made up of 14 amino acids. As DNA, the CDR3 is TGTGCCAGCGGCGGAGGGATTCAAGGTGAAAAACTGTTTTTT. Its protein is CASGGGIQGEKLFF. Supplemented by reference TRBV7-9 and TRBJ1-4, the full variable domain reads DTGVSQNPRHKITKRGQNVTFRCDPISEHNRLYWYRQTLGQGPEFLTYFQNEAQLEKSRLLSDRFSAERPKGSFSTLEIQRTEQGDSAMYLCASGGGIQGEKLFFGSGTQLSVL.

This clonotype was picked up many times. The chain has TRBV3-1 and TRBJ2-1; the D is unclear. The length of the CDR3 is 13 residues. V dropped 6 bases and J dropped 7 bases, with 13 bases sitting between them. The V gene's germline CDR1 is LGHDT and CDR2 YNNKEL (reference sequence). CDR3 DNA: TGTGCCAGCAGATCCATGTTAAGGAATGAGCAGTTCTTC. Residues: CASRSMLRNEQFF.

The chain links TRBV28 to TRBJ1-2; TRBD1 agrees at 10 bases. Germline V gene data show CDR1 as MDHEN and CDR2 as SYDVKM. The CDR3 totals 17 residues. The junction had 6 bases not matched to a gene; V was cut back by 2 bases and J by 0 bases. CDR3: CASSLGTGAVANYGYTF. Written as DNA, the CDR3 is TGTGCCAGCAGTTTAGGGACAGGGGCAGTAGCTAACTATGGCTACACCTTC.

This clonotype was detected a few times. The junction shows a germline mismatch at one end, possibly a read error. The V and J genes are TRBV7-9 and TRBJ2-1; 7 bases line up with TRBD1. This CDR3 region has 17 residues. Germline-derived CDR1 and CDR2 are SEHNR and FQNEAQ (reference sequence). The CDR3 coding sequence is TGTACCAGCAGCTTAGACCCAACAGGGGTCTCCTACAATGAGCAGTTCTTC. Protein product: CTSSLDPTGVSYNEQFF.

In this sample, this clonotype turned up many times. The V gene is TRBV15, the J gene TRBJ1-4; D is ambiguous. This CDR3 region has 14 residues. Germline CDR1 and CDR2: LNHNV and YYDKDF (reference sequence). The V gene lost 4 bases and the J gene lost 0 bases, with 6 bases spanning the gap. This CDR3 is CATSTRATNEKLFF. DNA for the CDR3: TGTGCCACCAGCACAAGAGCAACTAATGAAAAACTGTTTTTT.

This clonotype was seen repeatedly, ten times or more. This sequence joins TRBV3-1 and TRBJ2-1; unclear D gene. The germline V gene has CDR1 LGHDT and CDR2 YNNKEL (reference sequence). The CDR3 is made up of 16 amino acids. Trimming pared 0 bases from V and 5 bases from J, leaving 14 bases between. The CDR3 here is CASSQDLEGRDNEQFF. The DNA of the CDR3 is TGTGCCAGCAGCCAAGATCTCGAAGGACGCGACAATGAGCAGTTCTTC.